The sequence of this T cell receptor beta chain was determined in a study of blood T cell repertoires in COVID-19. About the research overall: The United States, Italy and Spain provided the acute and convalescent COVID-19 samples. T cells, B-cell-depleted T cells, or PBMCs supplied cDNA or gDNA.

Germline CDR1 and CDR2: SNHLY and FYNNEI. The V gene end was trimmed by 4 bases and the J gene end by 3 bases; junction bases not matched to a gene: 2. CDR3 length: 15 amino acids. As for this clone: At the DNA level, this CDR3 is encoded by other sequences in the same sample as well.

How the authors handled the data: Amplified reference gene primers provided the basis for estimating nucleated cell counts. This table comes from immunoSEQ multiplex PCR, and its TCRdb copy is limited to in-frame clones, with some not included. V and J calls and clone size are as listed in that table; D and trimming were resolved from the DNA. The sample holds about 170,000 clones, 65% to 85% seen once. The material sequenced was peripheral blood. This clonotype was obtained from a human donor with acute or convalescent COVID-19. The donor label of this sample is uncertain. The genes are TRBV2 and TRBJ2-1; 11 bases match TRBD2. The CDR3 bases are TGTGCCAGCAGTGGGCTAGCGGGGGGCTACAATGAGCAGTTCTTC. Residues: CASSGLAGGYNEQFF. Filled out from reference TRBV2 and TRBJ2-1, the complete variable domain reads EPEVTQTPSHQVTQMGQEVILRCVPISNHLYFYWYRQILGQKVEFLVSFYNNEISEKSEIFDDQFSVERPDGSNFTLKIRSTKLEDSAMYFCASSGLAGGYNEQFFGPGTRLTVL.